The 8 T cell receptor beta chains below were found in one sample sequenced in a study of blood T cell repertoires in COVID-19. Only in-frame clones appear in the TCRdb table, and some are missing; sequencing was by immunoSEQ multiplex PCR. The sample lists some 200,000 clones; under 90% were seen once. The sequenced sample was PBMCs or T cells enriched from blood (not recorded which). The receptors shown here come from a woman between 50 and 59 years old who had been exposed to COVID-19.

This chain connects TRBV4-1 to TRBJ2-7, with D unclear. The CDR3 is 15 amino acids. Germline V lookup: CDR1 MGHRA, CDR2 YSYEKL. V was cut by 1 base and J by 0 bases, with 10 bases left in between. The CDR3 protein is CASSQAAGSSYEQYF. The CDR3 DNA is TGCGCCAGCAGCCAAGCGGCAGGTAGCTCCTACGAGCAGTACTTC.

This clone came up once. The V call is TRBV5-4, the J call TRBJ1-2, with TRBD1 identical over 7 bases. Germline lookup yields CDR1 SGHNT and CDR2 YYREEE (reference sequence). This CDR3 has 15 amino acids. The J segment lost 5 bases and the V segment lost 2 bases, leaving 9 bases of the junction unmatched. The CDR3 loop reads CASSFGRETGYGYTF. The CDR3 DNA reads TGTGCCAGCAGCTTCGGCCGTGAGACAGGGTATGGCTACACCTTC.

The V call is TRBV5-3, the J call TRBJ1-1, with TRBD1 identical over 7 bases. TRBV5-3 is identified as an open reading frame with a role that is uncertain. Trimming removed 4 bases from V and 1 base from J; junction bases left unmatched: 10. This CDR3 is built from 16 residues. CDR3 protein: CARSASHRGKNTEAFF. DNA of the CDR3: TGTGCCAGAAGCGCATCCCACAGGGGAAAGAACACTGAAGCTTTCTTT.

V is TRBV7-2 and J is TRBJ2-2, with D tentatively TRBD1 (6 bases). Germline lookup yields CDR1 SGHTA and CDR2 FQGNSA. The CDR3 has 16 amino acids. Trimming shortened V by 5 bases and J by 4 bases, and 17 bases separated the two germline ends. CDR3 bases: TGTGCCAGCAGCCCCTGGGTGGGGGCGGGCACCGGGGAGCTGTTTTTT. Translating it yields CASSPWVGAGTGELFF.

In its sample, this clone was seen a few times. The J gene is TRBJ1-2, the V gene TRBV28, with 9 bases matching TRBD1. The CDR3 covers 13 residues. The V and J ends lost 9 bases and 5 bases, in that order; junction bases with no gene match: 7. The germline V gene encodes CDR1 MDHEN and CDR2 SYDVKM. The CDR3 nucleotides are TGTGCCAGTCTGGGGGACAGGGCATATGGCTACACCTTC. The encoded protein is CASLGDRAYGYTF.

This sequence joins TRBV6-5 and TRBJ1-5, with 9 bases identical to TRBD1. CDR1 is MNHEY, CDR2 SVGAGI, per germline. Trimming cost V 5 bases and J 6 bases; bases outside gene matches: 8. The CDR3 contains 15 residues. The CDR3 DNA sequence: TGTGCCAGCAGTCCTCGACAGGGGGGCCCTCAGCCCCAGCATTTT. It yields the protein CASSPRQGGPQPQHF.

The chain is built from TRBV18 and TRBJ2-3; 10 bases map to TRBD2. The J segment lost 4 bases and the V segment lost 0 bases, leaving 13 bases of the junction unmatched. The CDR3 totals 19 residues. Germline lookup yields CDR1 KGHSH and CDR2 LQKENI. CDR3 residues: CASSPPAASGGRGADTQYF. CDR3 bases: TGTGCCAGCTCACCACCTGCGGCTAGCGGGGGCCGCGGGGCAGATACGCAGTATTTT.

A word on this clone: Different DNA sequences within this sample yield the same CDR3. V usage is TRBV10-3 and J usage is TRBJ2-1; D not certain. Germline V gives CDR1 ENHRY, CDR2 SYGVKD. The CDR3 consists of 11 residues. Trimming removed 3 bases at V and 6 bases at J, with 3 bases between. The CDR3 is CAISDLNEQFF. Here the CDR3 DNA reads TGTGCCATCAGTGACCTCAATGAGCAGTTCTTC.